Sequencing of this T cell receptor beta chain was carried out in a study of T cell responses to AZD1222 COVID-19 vaccine. Study-wide points: Unmutated variant regions are reportedly the target of nearly half of TCRs that are spike-specific.

As concerns this clone: Its specificity is unknown.

The CDR3 consists of 17 residues. Germline lookup yields CDR1 SGHTA and CDR2 FQGNSA. Unmatched junction bases numbered 8, after V lost 2 bases and J lost 1 base. TCRdb's copy holds only in-frame clones and misses some; the assay was immunoSEQ multiplex PCR. The sample contains 95,000 to 150,000 clones, 75% to 95% of which appear only once. The chain recombines TRBV7-2 with TRBJ1-1; 9 bases are shared with TRBD1. This clonotype was sampled from an adult who received the MenACWY meningococcal vaccine as a control. The source was peripheral blood, collected 28 days after the second dose of the MenACWY control vaccine. CDR3 sequence: CASSLHGQGPWNTEAFF. CDR3 nucleotide sequence: TGTGCCAGCAGCTTACACGGACAGGGGCCATGGAACACTGAAGCTTTCTTT.